This passage covers 6 T cell receptor beta chains from one sample sequenced in a study of blood T cell repertoires in COVID-19. Repertoires were generated with immunoSEQ multiplex PCR, while TCRdb's copy carries only in-frame clones and drops some. The sample carries under 200,000 clones, about 83% recorded once. Sequenced material: PBMCs or T cells enriched from blood (not recorded which). These TCRs come from a woman aged 50 to 60 in a cohort exposed to, infected with or recovered from COVID-19 (not recorded which).

This clone has only one observation. The V gene is TRBV11-2, the J gene TRBJ2-7; 8 nucleotides line up with TRBD2. The J segment lost 4 bases and the V segment lost 5 bases, leaving 13 bases of the junction unmatched. The CDR3 spans 16 residues. Looked up from germline, CDR1 is SGHAT and CDR2 is FQNNGV. CDR3 residues: CASSPPWMSGSYEQYF. As DNA, the CDR3 is TGTGCCAGCAGCCCACCGTGGATGAGCGGGAGTTACGAGCAGTACTTC.

This clone appeared a single time. The CDR3: CASSSLRQNINTEAFF. The DNA for the CDR3 is TGTGCCAGCAGTTCCCTAAGACAGAACATTAACACTGAAGCTTTCTTT. V and J are TRBV27 and TRBJ1-1, with D perhaps TRBD1 (5 bases). Germline lookup yields CDR1 MNHEY and CDR2 SMNVEV (reference sequence). This CDR3 is built from 16 residues. V was clipped by 4 bases and J by 2 bases, with 17 bases between them.

The rearrangement joins TRBV27 to TRBJ1-1; 8 bases are shared with TRBD1. This CDR3 spans 14 amino acids. Germline V gene lookup returns CDR1 MNHEY and CDR2 SMNVEV (reference sequence). The V gene end was trimmed by 6 bases and the J gene end by 3 bases; junction bases not matched to a gene: 6. CDR3 in DNA: TGTGCCAGCAGGCCCACAGGGGGATACACTGAAGCTTTCTTT. It codes for CASRPTGGYTEAFF.

The rearrangement links TRBV5-1 to TRBJ2-3; 9 bases match TRBD2. The V segment lost 0 bases and the J segment 2 bases; nucleotides outside the gene matches: 4. The CDR3 consists of 16 residues. Per germline, CDR1 SGHRS and CDR2 YFSETQ. The CDR3 nucleotides are TGCGCCAGCAGCTTGGCTAGCGGGGCCCCCACAGATACGCAGTATTTT. Protein product: CASSLASGAPTDTQYF.

V usage is TRBV13 and J usage is TRBJ2-5; D is possibly TRBD2 (7 bases). V was cut by 5 bases and J by 5 bases, with 15 bases left in between. This CDR3 has 14 residues. Germline lookup yields CDR1 PRHDT and CDR2 FYEKMQ (reference sequence). Here the CDR3 reads CASSPPEGGETQYF. CDR3 bases: TGTGCCAGCAGCCCCCCCGAGGGGGGGGAGACCCAGTACTTC. The variable domain in full, with the rest retrieved from reference TRBV13 and TRBJ2-5, is AAGVIQSPRHLIKEKRETATLKCYPIPRHDTVYWYQQGPGQDPQFLISFYEKMQSDKGSIPDRFSAQQFSDYHSELNMSSLELGDSALYFCASSPPEGGETQYFGPGTRLLVL.

The chain's CDR3 is CASSLQGPADTQYF. In nucleotides, the CDR3 is TGTGCCAGCAGCTTACAGGGGCCGGCAGATACGCAGTATTTT. J is TRBJ2-3 and V is TRBV7-3; perhaps TRBD1 as D (6 bases). Germline lookup yields CDR1 SGHTA and CDR2 FQGTGA. This CDR3 is built from 14 residues. V lost 2 bases to trimming and J lost 4 bases, with 10 bases between them.